Presented here are 8 T cell receptor beta chains from one specimen sequenced in a study of regulatory T cells in long-lasting Graves disease. Time point meaning: persistent/refractory GD, antithyroid drugs over 5 years with positive TRAb. TCR sequences were obtained from RNA taken from PBMCs. TCR beta libraries were built with iRepertoire HTBI primers and Arm-PCR of CDR3 regions. TCRdb re-derived calls from the multiplex PCR reads in MiXCR, one entry per CDR3 protein. This table has some 300,000 distinct CDR3 sequences, around a fifth appearing once. Sequences were derived from peripheral blood mononuclear cells (PBMCs), sampled when the disease was refractory, from a patient treated with antithyroid drugs. The source is a female donor with Graves disease.

This clonotype was counted between two and nine times. This could be a read error, since a much larger clone is one nucleotide away. J is TRBJ2-5 and V is TRBV11-1; D gene uncertain. CDR1 is SGHAT and CDR2 is FQDESV in the germline V gene (reference sequence). V was trimmed by 8 bases and J by 1 base, leaving 14 bases between them. The CDR3 is made up of 14 amino acids. The CDR3 sequence: CASEADKLQETQYF. CDR3 bases: TGTGCCAGCGAGGCAGACAAACTCCAAGAGACCCAGTACTTC.

Worth noting for this clonotype: No conserved phenylalanine or tryptophan is present at the end of the CDR3, so a read error is the likely explanation. Written as DNA, the CDR3 is TGTGCCAGCAGCCCAACCCTGGGGGACACCTACGAGCAGTACCTC. Its protein is CASSPTLGDTYEQYL. The chain couples TRBV7-8 to TRBJ2-7, with D possibly matching TRBD1 (6 bases). Trimming pared 5 bases from V and 2 bases from J, leaving 16 bases between. Germline values: CDR1 SGHVS, CDR2 FQNEAQ. This CDR3 is 15 amino acids long.

This clonotype was recorded a few times. This chain connects TRBV30 to TRBJ2-7, with TRBD2 matching 13 bases. Germline CDR1 reads GTSNPN; CDR2 reads SVGIG (reference sequence). V gave up 3 bases and J gave up 3 bases; unmatched junction bases: 2. The length of the CDR3 is 14 residues. Here the CDR3 reads CAWSWTSGSYEQYF. CDR3 coding DNA: TGTGCCTGGAGCTGGACTAGCGGGAGCTACGAGCAGTACTTC.

This chain joins TRBV20-1 and TRBJ2-7, with 9 bases aligning to TRBD2. Germline lookup yields CDR1 DFQATT and CDR2 SNEGSKA (reference sequence). The V segment lost 2 bases and the J segment 1 base; nucleotides outside the gene matches: 6. CDR3 size: 15 residues. CDR3 sequence reads: CSARSPAGGSYEQYF. For the CDR3, the DNA is TGCAGTGCTAGATCCCCAGCGGGAGGATCCTACGAGCAGTACTTC.

This clonotype was detected ten times or more. CDR3 coding DNA: TGTGCCAGCAGCCAATCTGGGGCCTACGAGCAGTACTTC. It yields the protein CASSQSGAYEQYF. The chain has TRBV3-1 and TRBJ2-7; no reliable D call. V shed 2 bases and J shed 2 bases, with 7 bases lying between them. Germline V gene data show CDR1 as LGHDT and CDR2 as YNNKEL (reference sequence). The CDR3 covers 13 residues.

This clonotype was recorded at least ten times. CDR3 protein: CASSLKGINYGYTF. In DNA, the CDR3 is TGTGCCAGCAGTTTAAAGGGGATAAACTATGGCTACACCTTC. The chain has TRBV28 and TRBJ1-2; D is possibly TRBD1 (5 bases). From germline, CDR1 is MDHEN and CDR2 SYDVKM. V was clipped by 2 bases and J by 2 bases, with 9 bases between them. This CDR3 is built from 14 residues.

The V gene is TRBV6-9, the J gene TRBJ2-1; 8 bases agree with TRBD1. The V segment lost 3 bases and the J segment 8 bases; nucleotides outside the gene matches: 6. Germline V lookup: CDR1 MNHGY, CDR2 SVAAGI. CDR3 length equals 14 residues. CDR3 DNA: TGTGCCAGCAGTTACAGGGGGCTTATCGATGAGCAGTTCTTC. Translation gives CASSYRGLIDEQFF.

The chain carries TRBV4-3 and TRBJ1-3, with TRBD1 matching 7 bases. V shed 3 bases, J shed 0 bases, and the junction held 2 bases outside the gene matches. The CDR3 runs to 15 residues. The germline V gene has CDR1 LGHNA and CDR2 YSLEER. In nucleotides, the CDR3 is TGCGCCAGCAGCCATAGGGACAGCTCTGGAAACACCATATATTTT. Translating gives CASSHRDSSGNTIYF.